This paragraph reports one T cell receptor (beta chain). This receptor's antigen is unknown. Nothing much larger sits one base from this clone, and base qualities are not available. The data derive from a study of T-cell reconstitution after alpha-beta-depleted transplantation in children (dated by TCRdb to the mid-2010s). With regard to the full study: Using TCR repertoire profiling, the study quantitatively followed how T-cell immune reconstitution unfolded in children after TCRalphabeta/CD19-depleted allogeneic hematopoietic cell transplantation.

Libraries were constructed by PCR. TCRdb shows the sequencer as Illumina HiSeq 2500. Molecular barcoding was employed in the preparation of TCR libraries, with unique molecular identifiers being used to normalize TCRbeta repertoire quantification. The public reads were run again by TCRdb, first through fastp at Q25 and then through MiXCR, and only productive beta chains were kept. Entries that share a CDR3 protein sequence are merged under the most common genes and DNA. This sample gives about 980,000 distinct CDR3 sequences in total; 25% to 30% of them show up just once. Roughly 30% of the sample comes from the top ten. From the germline V gene, CDR1 is SGHRS and CDR2 is YFSETQ. Germline trimming: 7 bases from V, 2 bases from J; junction bases outside gene matches: 4. Reading from cysteine to phenylalanine, the CDR3 counts 14 amino acids. The CDR3 DNA has 42 bases and is translated from base 1. Read against the paper, the sample's treatment or condition label means: allogeneic hematopoietic cell transplantation with graft depleted of TCRalphabeta T cells and CD19 B cells. TCRalphabeta/CD19-depleted allogeneic hematopoietic cell grafts were given to the transplant recipients, all of whom were children.

What the study reported, not specific to this receptor: Over subsequent months, a decline in hyperexpanded clone frequencies was noted, and after one year, T-cell counts and TCRbeta diversity were mostly ascribed to newly produced T cells. The high TCRbeta diversity at day 60 in some patients was ascribed to recipient T cells and intrathymic progenitors that had survived conditioning. Apparently early alphabetaT-cell count recovery about two months after transplant reportedly relied on only several hundred rapidly expanded clones derived from non-depleted graft cells.

The specimen comprised PBMCs, mostly from graft donor cells, sampled 360 days after TCRalphabeta/CD19-depleted stem cell transplant. This sequence was found in a boy younger than two who had a stem cell transplant for SCID, so the T cells may come from the graft donor. The chain links TRBV5-1 with TRBJ2-3, with 10 bases in between that match TRBD2. DNA sequence: TGCGCCAGCCATAGCGGGGGGCTCACAGATACGCAGTATTTT. Its coded protein is CASHSGGLTDTQYF. Reference TRBV5-1 and TRBJ2-3 proteins supply the regions before and after the CDR3; the full variable domain is: KAGVTQTPRYLIKTRGQQVTLSCSPISGHRSVSWYQQTPGQGLQFLFEYFSETQRNKGNFPGRFSGRQFSNSRSEMNVSTLELGDSALYLCASHSGGLTDTQYFGPGTRLTVL.